Listed here are 27 T cell receptor beta chains from one sample, sequenced in a study of CD8 T cells in ankylosing spondylitis. Each CDR3 protein is one row after TCRdb ran MiXCR on the 5' RACE reads. This table has about 240,000 distinct CDR3 sequences, about 11% appearing once. The material sequenced was blood, either unsorted or a sorted T cell fraction (not recorded which). The origin of the receptors is a male donor with ankylosing spondylitis or in good health (not recorded which).

This clonotype was observed a few times. The CDR3 bases are TGCGCCAGTACCCAGGGGGCGACAGATACGCAGTATTTT. Translation: CASTQGATDTQYF. V gene TRBV5-1 combines with J gene TRBJ2-3, with 8 bases that match TRBD1. Germline CDR1 is SGHRS and CDR2 is YFSETQ. J lost 3 bases, V lost 8 bases, and 5 bases had no gene match. The CDR3 length is 13 residues.

This clonotype was seen ten or more times. J is TRBJ1-3 and V is TRBV9; D may be TRBD1 (5 bases). This CDR3 spans 15 amino acids. Germline V CDR1 and CDR2: SGDLS, YYNGEE. The V end lost 4 bases, the J end lost 4 bases, and 15 bases lay between the germline ends. CDR3 in amino acids: CASSLGDAGGNTIYF. The CDR3 DNA reads TGTGCCAGCAGCCTCGGGGACGCGGGAGGAAACACCATATATTTT.

Turning to this clonotype: A junction boundary mismatches the germline segment, possibly from a read error. The chain joins TRBV5-1 to TRBJ2-7; no clear D. Germline V gives CDR1 SGHRS, CDR2 YFSETQ. The CDR3 covers 13 residues. CDR3 protein: CASSLGGFCEQNF. In DNA form, the CDR3 reads TGCGCCAGCAGCTTGGGTGGGTTTTGCGAGCAGAACTTC. The variable domain in full, completed from reference TRBV5-1 and TRBJ2-7, reads KAGVTQTPRYLIKTRGQQVTLSCSPISGHRSVSWYQQTPGQGLQFLFEYFSETQRNKGNFPGRFSGRQFSNSRSEMNVSTLELGDSALYLCASSLGGFCEQNFGPGTRLTVT.

This rearrangement joins TRBV9 to TRBJ2-3; D is tentatively TRBD1 or TRBD2 (5 bases each). CDR1 is SGDLS, CDR2 YYNGEE, per germline. The CDR3 sequence is 14 residues long. V was pared by 4 bases and J by 3 bases, with 12 bases between. As DNA, the CDR3 is TGTGCCAGCAGCCCGGGGCGGGCTACAGATACGCAGTATTTT. Residues: CASSPGRATDTQYF.

The chain recombines TRBV3-1 with TRBJ2-3; D not certain. Germline lookup yields CDR1 LGHDT and CDR2 YNNKEL (reference sequence). The V end lost 7 bases, the J end lost 6 bases, and 11 bases lay between the germline ends. The CDR3 is made up of 12 amino acids. This CDR3 reads CASNFIGDTQYF. Here the CDR3 DNA reads TGTGCCAGCAACTTCATTGGGGATACGCAGTATTTT.

This clonotype showed up many times. V usage is TRBV6-5 and J usage is TRBJ2-7, with 7 bases lining up with TRBD1. J gave up 6 bases and V 0 bases, and 14 bases lay outside the gene matches. CDR1 is MNHEY and CDR2 is SVGAGI in the germline V gene. This CDR3 is 17 amino acids long. CDR3 loop: CASSYSTPRTGSGEQYF. CDR3 nucleotides: TGTGCCAGCAGTTACTCCACCCCAAGGACAGGCAGTGGCGAGCAGTACTTC.

The rearrangement links TRBV4-1 to TRBJ2-1, with no clear D. This CDR3 is built from 15 residues. V gave up 0 bases and J gave up 8 bases, with 14 bases separating them. The germline V gene encodes CDR1 MGHRA and CDR2 YSYEKL. CDR3 sequence: CASSQDRGRDDEQFF. The DNA for the CDR3 is TGCGCCAGCAGCCAAGATCGAGGACGAGACGATGAGCAGTTCTTC.

This clonotype was counted many times. The rearrangement uses TRBV15 and TRBJ1-5; perhaps TRBD1 as D (6 bases). The CDR3 sequence is 13 residues long. V was clipped by 5 bases and J by 1 base, with 6 bases between them. Looked up from germline, CDR1 is LNHNV and CDR2 is YYDKDF (reference sequence). CDR3 sequence (DNA): TGTGCCACCAGCGGACAGAGCAATCAGCCCCAGCATTTT. Translating gives CATSGQSNQPQHF. Full variable domain (remainder filled in from reference TRBV15 and TRBJ1-5): DAMVIQNPRYQVTQFGKPVTLSCSQTLNHNVMYWYQQKSSQAPKLLFHYYDKDFNNEADTPDNFQSRRPNTSFCFLDIRSPGLGDTAMYLCATSGQSNQPQHFGDGTRLSIL.

This clonotype was counted many times. This chain connects TRBV11-2 to TRBJ2-7; 10 bases agree with TRBD1. The J segment lost 5 bases and the V segment lost 0 bases, leaving 4 bases of the junction unmatched. This CDR3 has 15 amino acids. The germline V gene encodes CDR1 SGHAT and CDR2 FQNNGV. Written as DNA, the CDR3 is TGTGCCAGCAGCTTAGATCGAGGGACAGGGGACGAGCAGTACTTC. Its translation is CASSLDRGTGDEQYF. Using reference TRBV11-2 and TRBJ2-7 for the parts outside the CDR3, the full variable domain is EAGVAQSPRYKIIEKRQSVAFWCNPISGHATLYWYQQILGQGPKLLIQFQNNGVVDDSQLPKDRFSAERLKGVDSTLKIQPAKLEDSAVYLCASSLDRGTGDEQYFGPGTRLTVT.

This clonotype was seen ten or more times. The rearrangement joins TRBV4-1 to TRBJ1-3; D perhaps matches TRBD1 (5 bases). The CDR3 spans 15 residues. V lost 6 bases, J lost 4 bases, and 16 bases lay in between. CDR1 is MGHRA and CDR2 is YSYEKL in the germline V gene. The CDR3 region is CASRNPGASGNTIYF. Written as DNA, the CDR3 is TGCGCCAGCAGAAACCCCGGGGCGTCCGGAAACACCATATATTTT.

There are many counts of this clonotype. The J gene is TRBJ2-2, the V gene TRBV5-1; the match to TRBD1 covers 8 bases. The germline V gene has CDR1 SGHRS and CDR2 YFSETQ. The CDR3 contains 16 residues. After removal of 2 bases from V and 4 bases from J, the junction contained 7 bases not matched to a gene. CDR3 region: CASSLVQGAATGELFF. As DNA, the CDR3 is TGCGCCAGCAGCTTAGTCCAGGGGGCGGCCACCGGGGAGCTGTTTTTT.

A few counts support this clonotype. The rearrangement links TRBV6-4 to TRBJ1-1, with 8 bases lining up with TRBD1. The CDR3 runs to 13 residues. Germline V gene data show CDR1 as MRHNA and CDR2 as SNTAGT. The ends lost 6 bases at V and 4 bases at J; junction bases unmatched: 4. This chain's CDR3 is CASRGDRGTEAFF. CDR3 nucleotides: TGTGCCAGCAGGGGAGACAGGGGCACTGAAGCTTTCTTT.

This clonotype was counted many times. The V gene is TRBV6-1, the J gene TRBJ2-7, with TRBD1 matching over 10 bases. The CDR3 contains 15 residues. V shed 4 bases and J 2 bases; nucleotides not matched to a gene: 5. Germline loops: CDR1 MNHNS, CDR2 SASEGT. The CDR3 nucleotides read TGTGCCAGCAGTGGGGACAGGGGATCCCCCTACGAGCAGTACTTC. It codes for CASSGDRGSPYEQYF.

This clonotype was detected only a few times. The chain recombines TRBV3-1 with TRBJ2-5; possible D gene TRBD2, 6 bases. Germline CDR1 and CDR2: LGHDT and YNNKEL (reference sequence). V was cut by 6 bases and J by 5 bases, with 16 bases left in between. This CDR3 is 14 amino acids long. Written as DNA, the CDR3 is TGTGCCAGCAGACTATGGCGGGAAAGGGAGACCCAGTACTTC. The encoded protein is CASRLWRERETQYF.

This clonotype was observed many times. V and J are TRBV29-1 and TRBJ2-5; a possible D gene is TRBD1 (6 bases). Between the trimmed V and J ends, which lost 0 bases and 2 bases, there was a span of 19 bases. CDR1 and CDR2 (germline): SQVTM, ANQGSEA. The CDR3 sequence is 17 residues long. CDR3 nucleotides: TGCAGCGTTGAAGATCGGTGGGGGCTGAGGGTTCAAGAGACCCAGTACTTC. Its translation: CSVEDRWGLRVQETQYF.

There are many counts of this clonotype. V and J are TRBV18 and TRBJ1-2; tentatively, D is TRBD1 (6 bases). The germline gives CDR1 KGHSH, CDR2 LQKENI. The V end lost 3 bases, the J end lost 8 bases, and 13 bases lay between the germline ends. This CDR3 is built from 13 residues. The CDR3 is CASSPDSHGGYTF. CDR3 DNA: TGTGCCAGCTCACCGGACAGTCATGGAGGCTACACCTTC. Full variable domain (remainder filled in from reference TRBV18 and TRBJ1-2): NAGVMQNPRHLVRRRGQEARLRCSPMKGHSHVYWYRQLPEEGLKFMVYLQKENIIDESGMPKERFSAEFPKEGPSILRIQQVVRGDSAAYFCASSPDSHGGYTFGSGTRLTVV.

This clonotype was seen repeatedly, ten times or more. The V and J genes are TRBV3-1 and TRBJ1-2; TRBD1 is a possible D gene (5 bases). The length of the CDR3 is 14 residues. Germline V gene data show CDR1 as LGHDT and CDR2 as YNNKEL (reference sequence). V was trimmed by 2 bases and J by 2 bases, leaving 9 bases between them. CDR3 in DNA: TGTGCCAGCAGCCAACATCGACAGAACTATGGCTACACCTTC. Residues: CASSQHRQNYGYTF.

V is TRBV12-3 or TRBV12-4 and J is TRBJ2-3; D is ambiguous. The CDR3 has 13 amino acids. V lost 6 bases and J lost 6, with 13 bases in between. The chain's CDR3 is CASRGNLGDTQYF. CDR3 DNA sequence: TGTGCCAGCAGGGGGAACTTAGGGGATACGCAGTATTTT.

This clonotype was seen at least ten times. J is TRBJ2-7 and V is TRBV7-6; 10 positions agree with TRBD1. The CDR3 totals 18 residues. V gave up 1 base and J gave up 6 bases; unmatched junction bases: 15. Germline V lookup: CDR1 SGHVS, CDR2 FNYEAQ. Here the CDR3 reads CASSLDPDPGQGSSEQYF. The CDR3 region has the DNA TGTGCCAGCAGCTTAGACCCCGATCCGGGACAGGGGTCATCCGAGCAGTACTTC.

The chain couples TRBV5-1 to TRBJ1-2; TRBD1 aligns across 7 bases. Losses at the gene ends were 3 bases for V and 4 bases for J; bases not matched to a gene: 12. The CDR3 sequence is 16 residues long. Per the germline V gene, CDR1 is SGHRS and CDR2 is YFSETQ. CDR3: CASSSWPRGRTYGYTF. The CDR3, as DNA: TGCGCCAGCAGCTCATGGCCTAGGGGGCGGACCTATGGCTACACCTTC.

Many counts were recorded for this clonotype. The chain links TRBV5-1 to TRBJ2-5; the D gene could be TRBD1 or TRBD2 (5 bases each). V was cut by 5 bases and J by 1 base, with 12 bases left in between. This CDR3 spans 14 amino acids. CDR1 is SGHRS, CDR2 YFSETQ, per germline. The CDR3 DNA sequence: TGCGCCAGCAGTAGATCTGGGGGCCAAGAGACCCAGTACTTC. Translating gives CASSRSGGQETQYF.

This clonotype was recorded many times. The chain recombines TRBV27 with TRBJ1-1; D gene uncertain. The CDR3 loop spans 12 amino acids. Trimming stripped 4 bases from V and 1 base from J, with 4 bases between. Germline CDR1 is MNHEY and CDR2 is SMNVEV (reference sequence). CDR3 DNA: TGTGCCAGCAGTTCAGGGAACACTGAAGCTTTCTTT. Translation: CASSSGNTEAFF.

The sample holds many counts of this clonotype. The chain uses TRBV5-1 and TRBJ2-3; either TRBD1 or TRBD2 may fit D (5 bases each). The CDR3 is made up of 14 amino acids. CDR1 is SGHRS and CDR2 is YFSETQ in the germline V gene. The V gene lost 4 bases and the J gene lost 3 bases, with 12 bases spanning the gap. CDR3 loop: CASSPGTVTDTQYF. CDR3 nucleotides: TGCGCCAGCAGCCCCGGGACGGTGACAGATACGCAGTATTTT.

This clonotype was counted ten times or more. The CDR3 spells CASSLYTGGNTEAFF. The CDR3 nucleotides read TGTGCCAGCAGCTTATATACAGGGGGCAACACTGAAGCTTTCTTT. J is TRBJ1-1 and V is TRBV7-3; 9 bases are a match to TRBD1. The germline CDR1 and CDR2 sequences are SGHTA and FQGTGA. V lost 2 bases, J lost 2 bases, and 3 bases stayed unmatched. CDR3 length: 15 amino acids.

Ten or more counts support this clonotype. This rearrangement joins TRBV21-1 to TRBJ2-5. TRBV21-1 is a known pseudogene. The CDR3 consists of 12 residues. This CDR3 reads CASSKERETQYF. The CDR3 coding sequence is TGTGCCAGCAGCAAAGAGAGGGAGACCCAGTACTTC.

This clonotype was observed at least ten times. V usage is TRBV20-1 and J usage is TRBJ2-3; D ambiguous. Germline loops: CDR1 DFQATT, CDR2 SNEGSKA (reference sequence). The ends were cut back, 1 base at V and 2 bases at J, with 13 bases in the middle. The CDR3 loop spans 15 amino acids. The CDR3 bases are TGCAGTGCTAGAGCGTACCGGTTGGCCACAGATACGCAGTATTTT. Amino acids: CSARAYRLATDTQYF.

This clonotype came up many times. The chain carries TRBV29-1 and TRBJ2-1; no definite D call. The CDR3 runs 12 residues. Germline V gene data show CDR1 as SQVTM and CDR2 as ANQGSEA. V lost 4 bases and J lost 5, with 9 bases in between. CDR3 in DNA: TGCAGCGTTGTGGGCTGGAACAATGAGCAGTTCTTC. This gives the protein CSVVGWNNEQFF.